The 15 T cell receptor beta chains given below trace back to one sample, sequenced in a study of T cells in localized non-small cell lung cancer. Only in-frame clones appear in the TCRdb table, and some are missing; sequencing was by immunoSEQ multiplex PCR. Of fewer than 75,000 clones in the sample, roughly 80% were seen once. The source was peripheral blood, collected before any cancer treatment. The source is a female donor older than 55 with stage I lung adenocarcinoma.

The V call is TRBV2, the J call TRBJ2-1, with no clear D. The V end was cut by 3 bases, the J end by 10 bases, with 13 bases between. The V gene's germline CDR1 is SNHLY and CDR2 FYNNEI. This CDR3 spans 13 amino acids. This CDR3 reads CASSDVGLVEQFF. CDR3 coding DNA: TGTGCCAGCAGTGACGTAGGCCTGGTAGAGCAGTTCTTC.

Remarks on this clone: Compared with germline, one end of the junction differs, possibly owing to a read error. This specimen includes other DNA sequences encoding the same CDR3. V gene TRBV19 combines with J gene TRBJ2-1, with D possibly being TRBD1 (6 bases). This CDR3 spans 16 amino acids. Germline loops: CDR1 LNHDA, CDR2 SQIVND (reference sequence). Here the CDR3 DNA reads TGTGCCAGCAGTATAGATCAAGGGGGTCTGTTCAATGAGCAGTTCTTC. Amino acid sequence: CASSIDQGGLFNEQFF.

A single count supports this clone. The V call is TRBV29-1, the J call TRBJ2-5; 11 nucleotides agree with TRBD2. Trimming cost V 1 base and J 6 bases; bases outside gene matches: 7. Germline lookup yields CDR1 SQVTM and CDR2 ANQGSEA. This CDR3 has 15 residues. As DNA, the CDR3 is TGCAGCGTTGAAGTCGGGATAGCGGGGGGGCAGACCCAGTACTTC. Translating it yields CSVEVGIAGGQTQYF.

This clone was observed a few times. The chain joins TRBV2 to TRBJ1-5; 7 bases agree with TRBD1. The junction had 5 bases not matched to a gene; V was cut back by 7 bases and J by 5 bases. This CDR3 comprises 13 residues. Germline V gene data show CDR1 as SNHLY and CDR2 as FYNNEI. The CDR3 reads CASKGQADQPQHF. The CDR3 DNA reads as TGTGCCAGCAAAGGACAGGCCGATCAGCCCCAGCATTTT. Full variable domain (outside the CDR3, taken from reference TRBV2 and TRBJ1-5): EPEVTQTPSHQVTQMGQEVILRCVPISNHLYFYWYRQILGQKVEFLVSFYNNEISEKSEIFDDQFSVERPDGSNFTLKIRSTKLEDSAMYFCASKGQADQPQHFGDGTRLSIL.

For the CDR3, the DNA is TGTGCCAGCAGCTTAGTTCGGGGCCGCGGGACTGAAGCTTTCTTT. It translates to CASSLVRGRGTEAFF. V gene TRBV11-2 combines with J gene TRBJ1-1, with D maybe TRBD1 (5 bases). The V end was cut by 1 base, the J end by 5 bases, with 14 bases between. This CDR3 is 15 amino acids long. Germline lookup yields CDR1 SGHAT and CDR2 FQNNGV.

V is TRBV4-1 and J is TRBJ2-5, with 8 bases fitting TRBD2. This CDR3 comprises 16 residues. The germline gives CDR1 MGHRA, CDR2 YSYEKL. Trimming at V came to 0 bases and at J to 4 bases, leaving 7 bases not matched to a gene. Here the CDR3 DNA reads TGCGCCAGCAGCCAAGAGTCTAGCGGGTCGGGAGAGACCCAGTACTTC. Translated: CASSQESSGSGETQYF.

The chain uses TRBV5-6 and TRBJ1-1; no clear D gene. Germline V gene sequence: CDR1 SGHDT, CDR2 YYEEEE. The V gene lost 1 base and the J gene lost 2 bases, with 3 bases spanning the gap. The CDR3 is made up of 12 amino acids. The chain's CDR3 is CASSLTNTEAFF. CDR3 in DNA: TGTGCCAGCAGCTTGACTAACACTGAAGCTTTCTTT.

V usage is TRBV11-2 and J usage is TRBJ2-1; no clear D. The germline V and J ends were trimmed by 4 bases and 4 bases, with 8 bases remaining between them. The CDR3 is 13 amino acids. Germline V CDR1 and CDR2: SGHAT, FQNNGV. CDR3 sequence reads: CASSSEAYNEQFF. Here the CDR3 DNA reads TGTGCCAGCAGCTCCGAGGCTTACAATGAGCAGTTCTTC.

This clone occurred a few times. The chain employs TRBV11-2 and TRBJ2-5; 8 bases match TRBD1. This CDR3 contains 15 residues. Germline CDR1 reads SGHAT; CDR2 reads FQNNGV. Unmatched junction bases numbered 9, after V lost 3 bases and J lost 6 bases. The CDR3 reads CASSFVSGGEKTQYF. The CDR3, as DNA: TGTGCCAGCAGCTTTGTCTCAGGGGGCGAAAAGACCCAGTACTTC.

This clone was counted between two and nine times. The chain employs TRBV9 and TRBJ1-2; 12 bases are shared with TRBD1. Trimming removed 4 bases from V and 7 bases from J; junction bases left unmatched: 5. The germline V gene has CDR1 SGDLS and CDR2 YYNGEE. This CDR3 spans 14 amino acids. CDR3 protein: CASSPQGQGAGYTF. CDR3 nucleotides: TGTGCCAGCAGCCCGCAGGGACAGGGGGCTGGCTACACCTTC.

The chain combines TRBV6-1 with TRBJ2-7; D may be TRBD1 (5 bases). Germline assignment: CDR1 MNHNS and CDR2 SASEGT. This CDR3 contains 12 residues. V dropped 10 bases and J dropped 6 bases, with 16 bases sitting between them. CDR3 in DNA: TGTGCCACCCAGACAGAGATCGGCGAGCAGTACTTC. Its translation is CATQTEIGEQYF.

CDR3: CASSVQGTEAFF. Written as DNA, the CDR3 is TGTGCCAGCAGCGTACAGGGGACTGAAGCTTTCTTT. The chain links TRBV7-2 to TRBJ1-1, with 7 bases lining up with TRBD1. J gave up 5 bases and V 5 bases, and 2 bases lay outside the gene matches. Germline assignment: CDR1 SGHTA and CDR2 FQGNSA. This CDR3 has 12 amino acids.

The genes are TRBV7-2 and TRBJ2-5, with a weak D call TRBD1 (5 bases). Trimming cost V 1 base and J 2 bases, with 11 bases left between them. CDR1 SGHTA and CDR2 FQGNSA come from the germline V gene. This CDR3 is 15 amino acids long. The CDR3 region is CASSLGGRTQETQYF. In DNA form, the CDR3 reads TGTGCCAGCAGCTTAGGGGGCAGAACACAAGAGACCCAGTACTTC.

J is TRBJ1-2 and V is TRBV7-8; 9 bases align to TRBD1. Germline V gene data show CDR1 as SGHVS and CDR2 as FQNEAQ. The junction had 2 bases not matched to a gene; V was cut back by 0 bases and J by 3 bases. The CDR3 covers 15 residues. Here the CDR3 reads CASSLARTGDYGYTF. The CDR3 nucleotides are TGTGCCAGCAGCTTAGCACGGACAGGGGACTATGGCTACACCTTC.

This clone was counted once. CDR3 in amino acids: CASSLEQFYGYTF. The CDR3 bases are TGTGCCAGCAGCTTAGAACAGTTCTATGGCTACACCTTC. The rearrangement links TRBV7-6 to TRBJ1-2; D gene unclear. The germline V gene has CDR1 SGHVS and CDR2 FNYEAQ. V was clipped by 1 base and J by 4 bases, with 7 bases between them. This CDR3 is 13 amino acids long.